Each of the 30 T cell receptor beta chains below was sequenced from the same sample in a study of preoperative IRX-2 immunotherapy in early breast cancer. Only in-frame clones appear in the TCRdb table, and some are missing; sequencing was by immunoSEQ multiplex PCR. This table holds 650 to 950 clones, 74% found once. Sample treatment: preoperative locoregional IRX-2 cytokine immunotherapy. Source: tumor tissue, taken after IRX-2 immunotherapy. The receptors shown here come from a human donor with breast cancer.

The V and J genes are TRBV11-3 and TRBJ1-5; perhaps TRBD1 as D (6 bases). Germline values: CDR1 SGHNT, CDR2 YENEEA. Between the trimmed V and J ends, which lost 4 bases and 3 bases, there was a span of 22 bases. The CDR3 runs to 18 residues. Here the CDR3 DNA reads TGTGCCAGCAGCTCTCCTTGGGGGCTTCAGGGGTCCAATCAGCCCCAGCATTTT. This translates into CASSSPWGLQGSNQPQHF.

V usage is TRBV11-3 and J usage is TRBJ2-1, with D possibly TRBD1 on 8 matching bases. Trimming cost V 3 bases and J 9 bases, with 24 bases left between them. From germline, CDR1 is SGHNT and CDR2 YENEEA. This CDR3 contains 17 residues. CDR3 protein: CASSLGARTGRGSEQFF. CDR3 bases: TGTGCCAGCAGCTTGGGGGCGAGGACAGGGAGGGGCTCTGAGCAGTTCTTC.

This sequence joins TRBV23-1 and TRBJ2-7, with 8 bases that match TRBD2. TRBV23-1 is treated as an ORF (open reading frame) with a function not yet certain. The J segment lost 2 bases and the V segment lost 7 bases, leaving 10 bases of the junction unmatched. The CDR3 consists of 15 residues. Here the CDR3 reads CASMVSAGDPYEQYF. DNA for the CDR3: TGCGCCAGCATGGTATCAGCGGGAGATCCCTACGAGCAGTACTTC.

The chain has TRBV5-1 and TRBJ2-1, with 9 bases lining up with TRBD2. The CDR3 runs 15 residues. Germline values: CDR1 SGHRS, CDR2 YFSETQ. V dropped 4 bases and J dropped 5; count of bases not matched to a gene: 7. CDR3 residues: CASSQGLAGNNEQFF. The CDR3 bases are TGCGCCAGCAGCCAAGGCCTAGCGGGGAACAATGAGCAGTTCTTC.

CDR3 region: CASSLQGRSEKLFF. CDR3 in DNA: TGTGCCAGCTCACTACAGGGGCGAAGTGAAAAACTGTTTTTT. The chain uses TRBV18 and TRBJ1-4, with 7 bases that match TRBD1. The CDR3 is 14 amino acids. Unmatched junction bases numbered 6, after V lost 4 bases and J lost 7 bases. Germline CDR1 and CDR2: KGHSH and LQKENI.

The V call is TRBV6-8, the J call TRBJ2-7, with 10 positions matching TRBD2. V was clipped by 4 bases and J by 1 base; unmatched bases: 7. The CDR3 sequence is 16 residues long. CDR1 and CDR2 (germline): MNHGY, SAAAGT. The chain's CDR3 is CASSFSGLALSYEQYF. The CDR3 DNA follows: TGTGCCAGCAGTTTTTCGGGACTAGCGTTATCCTACGAGCAGTACTTC.

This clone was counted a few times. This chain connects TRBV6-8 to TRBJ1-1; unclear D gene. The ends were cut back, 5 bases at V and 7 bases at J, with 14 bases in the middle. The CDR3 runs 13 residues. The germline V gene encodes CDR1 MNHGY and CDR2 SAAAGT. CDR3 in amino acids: CASSRTVNHEAFF. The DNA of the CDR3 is TGTGCCAGCAGTCGGACGGTAAATCATGAAGCTTTCTTT.

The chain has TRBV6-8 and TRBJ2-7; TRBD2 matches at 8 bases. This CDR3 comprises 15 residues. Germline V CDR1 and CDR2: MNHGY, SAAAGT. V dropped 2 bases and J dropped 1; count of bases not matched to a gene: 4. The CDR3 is CASSYEASGSYEQYF. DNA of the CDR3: TGTGCCAGCAGTTACGAGGCTAGCGGGTCCTACGAGCAGTACTTC.

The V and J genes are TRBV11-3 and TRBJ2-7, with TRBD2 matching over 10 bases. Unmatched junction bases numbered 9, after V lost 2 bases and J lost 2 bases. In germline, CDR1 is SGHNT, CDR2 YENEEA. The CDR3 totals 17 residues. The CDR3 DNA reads TGTGCCAGCAGCTTAAGGATAGCGGGGGGCTATACCTACGAGCAGTACTTC. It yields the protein CASSLRIAGGYTYEQYF.

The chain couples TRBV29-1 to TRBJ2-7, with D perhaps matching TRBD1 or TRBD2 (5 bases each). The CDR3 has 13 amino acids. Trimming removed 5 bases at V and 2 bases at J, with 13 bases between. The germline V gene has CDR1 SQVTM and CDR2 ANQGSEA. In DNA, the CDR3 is TGCAGCGTTCAAATGGGGGTTGCCTACGAGCAGTACTTC. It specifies CSVQMGVAYEQYF.

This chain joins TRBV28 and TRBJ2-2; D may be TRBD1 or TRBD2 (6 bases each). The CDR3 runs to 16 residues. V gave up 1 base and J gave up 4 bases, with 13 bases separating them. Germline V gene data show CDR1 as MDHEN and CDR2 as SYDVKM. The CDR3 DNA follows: TGTGCCAGCAGTTTATCATGGGGGGCCGGCACCGGGGAGCTGTTTTTT. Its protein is CASSLSWGAGTGELFF.

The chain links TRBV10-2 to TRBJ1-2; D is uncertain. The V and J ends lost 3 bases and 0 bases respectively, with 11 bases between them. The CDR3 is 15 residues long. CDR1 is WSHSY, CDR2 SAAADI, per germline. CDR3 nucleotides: TGCGCCAGCAGTGATTGGACCCTAGCTAACTATGGCTACACCTTC. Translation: CASSDWTLANYGYTF.

CDR3 nucleotides: TGTGCCAGCAGCTATTTGGAGCTAGCGGGAACAAATGAGCAGTTCTTC. Encoded protein: CASSYLELAGTNEQFF. The rearrangement uses TRBV11-3 and TRBJ2-1; 9 bases line up with TRBD2. Germline trimming cut 4 bases from V and 7 bases from J; bases unmatched to any gene: 11. The CDR3 totals 16 residues. The germline V gene encodes CDR1 SGHNT and CDR2 YENEEA.

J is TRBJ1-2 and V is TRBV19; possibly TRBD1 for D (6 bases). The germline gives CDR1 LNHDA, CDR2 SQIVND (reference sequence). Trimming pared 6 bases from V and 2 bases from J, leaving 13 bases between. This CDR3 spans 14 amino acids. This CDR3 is CASRLDSENYGYTF. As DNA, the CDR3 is TGTGCCAGTAGGTTGGACAGCGAGAACTATGGCTACACCTTC.

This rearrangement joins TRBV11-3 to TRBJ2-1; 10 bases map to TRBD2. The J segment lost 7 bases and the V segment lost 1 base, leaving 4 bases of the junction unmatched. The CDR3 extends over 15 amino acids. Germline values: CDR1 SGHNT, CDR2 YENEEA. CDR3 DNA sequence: TGTGCCAGCAGCTTAGGTAGCGGGGGGCTGAATGAGCAGTTCTTC. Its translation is CASSLGSGGLNEQFF. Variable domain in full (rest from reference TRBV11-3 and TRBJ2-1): EAGVVQSPRYKIIEKKQPVAFWCNPISGHNTLYWYLQNLGQGPELLIRYENEEAVDDSQLPKDRFSAERLKGVDSTLKIQPAELGDSAVYLCASSLGSGGLNEQFFGPGTRLTVL.

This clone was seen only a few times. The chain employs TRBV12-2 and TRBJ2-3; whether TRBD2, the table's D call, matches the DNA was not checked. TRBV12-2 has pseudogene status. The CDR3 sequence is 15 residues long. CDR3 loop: CATRSGRAPTDTQYF. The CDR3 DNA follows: TGTGCCACCCGAAGCGGGAGGGCCCCAACAGATACGCAGTATTTT.

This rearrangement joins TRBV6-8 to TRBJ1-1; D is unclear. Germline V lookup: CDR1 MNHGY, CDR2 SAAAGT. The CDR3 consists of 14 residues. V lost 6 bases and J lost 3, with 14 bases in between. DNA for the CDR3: TGTGCCAGCAGCCGACGGGCCGGTGACACTGAAGCTTTCTTT. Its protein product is CASSRRAGDTEAFF.

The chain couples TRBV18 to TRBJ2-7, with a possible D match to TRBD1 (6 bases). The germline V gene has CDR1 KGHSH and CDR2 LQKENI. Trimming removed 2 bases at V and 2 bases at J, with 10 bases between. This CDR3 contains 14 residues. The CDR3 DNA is TGTGCCAGCTCACCATCTCGGACAGCCTACGAGCAGTACTTC. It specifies CASSPSRTAYEQYF.

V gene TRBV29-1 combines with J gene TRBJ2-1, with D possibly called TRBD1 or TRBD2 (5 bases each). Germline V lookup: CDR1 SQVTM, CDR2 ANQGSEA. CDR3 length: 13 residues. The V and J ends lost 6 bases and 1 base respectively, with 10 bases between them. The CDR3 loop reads CSVAGTSYNEQFF. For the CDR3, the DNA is TGCAGCGTCGCCGGGACGTCCTACAATGAGCAGTTCTTC.

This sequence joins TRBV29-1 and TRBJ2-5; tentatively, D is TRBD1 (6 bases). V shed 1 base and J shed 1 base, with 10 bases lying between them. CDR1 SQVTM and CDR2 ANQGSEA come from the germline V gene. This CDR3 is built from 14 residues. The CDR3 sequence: CSVEAMTGQETQYF. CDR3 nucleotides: TGCAGCGTTGAAGCTATGACAGGCCAAGAGACCCAGTACTTC.

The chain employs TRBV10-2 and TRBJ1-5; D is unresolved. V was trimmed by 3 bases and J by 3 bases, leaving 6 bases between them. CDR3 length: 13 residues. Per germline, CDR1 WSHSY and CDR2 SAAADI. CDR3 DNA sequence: TGCGCCAGCAGTGATGGGTACAATCAGCCCCAGCATTTT. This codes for CASSDGYNQPQHF.

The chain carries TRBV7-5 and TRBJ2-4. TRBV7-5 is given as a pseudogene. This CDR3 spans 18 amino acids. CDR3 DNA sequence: TGTGCCAGCAGCTTGATTAATGAAGTGGTTTCGGCCAAAAACATTCAGTACTTC. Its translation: CASSLINEVVSAKNIQYF.

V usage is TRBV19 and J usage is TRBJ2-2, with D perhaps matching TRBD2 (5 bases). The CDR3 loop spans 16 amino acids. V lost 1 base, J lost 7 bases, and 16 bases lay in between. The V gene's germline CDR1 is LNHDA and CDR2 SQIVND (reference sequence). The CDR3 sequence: CASSIAAPRGGGELFF. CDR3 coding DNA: TGTGCCAGTAGTATAGCGGCTCCTCGAGGAGGCGGGGAGCTGTTTTTT.

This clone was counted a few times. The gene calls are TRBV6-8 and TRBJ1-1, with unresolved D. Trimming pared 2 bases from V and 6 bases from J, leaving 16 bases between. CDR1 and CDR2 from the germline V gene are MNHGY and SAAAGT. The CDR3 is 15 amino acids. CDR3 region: CASSYSPAMGSEAFF. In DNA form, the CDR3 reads TGTGCCAGCAGTTACAGCCCGGCCATGGGCTCTGAAGCTTTCTTT.

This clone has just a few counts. In DNA, the CDR3 is TGTGCCACCAGCTTTTCAGGGGGCCTCACTGAAGCTTTCTTT. As protein: CATSFSGGLTEAFF. The chain has TRBV15 and TRBJ1-1; 8 nucleotides agree with TRBD1. Losses at the gene ends were 5 bases for V and 4 bases for J; bases not matched to a gene: 6. CDR1 LNHNV and CDR2 YYDKDF come from the germline V gene (reference sequence). The CDR3 extends over 14 amino acids.

CDR3 amino acids: CASSIGTGPLGPQHF. CDR3 bases: TGTGCCAGTAGTATAGGGACAGGTCCCTTGGGGCCCCAGCATTTT. The chain has TRBV19 and TRBJ1-5, with 7 bases fitting TRBD1. This CDR3 contains 15 residues. Looked up from germline, CDR1 is LNHDA and CDR2 is SQIVND (reference sequence). J was trimmed by 9 bases and V by 1 base; bases with no gene match: 9.

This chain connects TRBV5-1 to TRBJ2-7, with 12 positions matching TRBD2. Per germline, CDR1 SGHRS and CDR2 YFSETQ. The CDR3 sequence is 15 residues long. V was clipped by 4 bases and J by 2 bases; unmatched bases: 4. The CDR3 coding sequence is TGCGCCAGCAGCCTCCCTAGCGGGGGGGCCTACGAGCAGTACTTC. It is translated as CASSLPSGGAYEQYF.

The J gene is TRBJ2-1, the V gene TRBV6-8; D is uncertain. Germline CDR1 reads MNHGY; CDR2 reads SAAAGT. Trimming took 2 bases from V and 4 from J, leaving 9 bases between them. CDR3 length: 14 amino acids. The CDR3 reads CASSYDPQYNEQFF. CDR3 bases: TGTGCCAGCAGTTACGACCCCCAATACAATGAGCAGTTCTTC.

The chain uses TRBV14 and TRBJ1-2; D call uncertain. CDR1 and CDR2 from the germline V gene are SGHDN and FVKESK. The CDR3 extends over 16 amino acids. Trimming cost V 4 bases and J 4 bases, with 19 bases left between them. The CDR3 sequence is CASSPTTAAEGYGYTF. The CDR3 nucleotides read TGTGCCAGCAGCCCTACTACAGCGGCGGAGGGCTATGGCTACACCTTC.

The CDR3 sequence: CASSPGTPSYNEQFF. CDR3 DNA: TGTGCCAGCAGCCCAGGGACTCCCTCCTACAATGAGCAGTTCTTC. The chain carries TRBV11-3 and TRBJ2-1, with D possibly being TRBD2 (6 bases). Trimming shortened V by 5 bases and J by 0 bases, and 11 bases separated the two germline ends. The CDR3 is 15 residues long. Germline V CDR1 and CDR2: SGHNT, YENEEA.